This T cell receptor beta chain emerged from a study of OX40 agonist ivuxolimab in advanced cancers. The method was immunoSEQ multiplex PCR; TCRdb's version includes in-frame clones alone and lacks a portion of them. In the table there are 28,000 or so clones, more than 85% of which are singletons. With regard to this clone: No antigen is known for it.

General study results and limits: CD4+ and CD8+ blood T cells expanded clonally by week 6 at 0.1 to 3.0 mg/kg.

This TCR derives from an adult with an advanced solid tumor such as melanoma, head and neck, liver or kidney cancer. This specimen consisted of CD4+ or CD8+ T cells sorted from blood, obtained in a trial of the OX40 agonist ivuxolimab.

CDR3 in amino acids: CASSSTGGWDTEAFF. The CDR3 DNA sequence: TGTGCCAGCAGCAGCACAGGGGGCTGGGACACTGAAGCTTTCTTT. This chain joins TRBV11-2 and TRBJ1-1, with TRBD1 matching over 9 bases. CDR1 SGHAT and CDR2 FQNNGV come from the germline V gene. The CDR3 totals 15 residues. J lost 3 bases, V lost 5 bases, and 7 bases had no gene match.